This T cell receptor beta chain was captured in a study of OX40 agonist ivuxolimab in advanced cancers. As for the study more broadly: Ivuxolimab was a fully human IgG2 agonistic monoclonal antibody targeting the costimulatory receptor OX40 (CD134). Intravenous ivuxolimab was administered to patients every 2 weeks at six dose levels: 0.01, 0.1, 0.3, 1.5, 3 and 10 mg/kg. Of the 50 to 55 patients in dose escalation, about 20 had hepatocellular carcinoma, roughly 15 had melanoma, 9 had renal cell carcinoma and 9 had head and neck cancer. The dose-escalation cohort was 80% to 90% male with a mean age of about 58 years, ranging from roughly 23 to 90. Patients were allowed to have had prior anti-PD-1, anti-PD-L1 or anti-CTLA-4 therapy, and more than 30% of the dose-escalation patients had previously received checkpoint inhibitors. Partial responses occurred in three dose-escalation patients, of whom one had hepatocellular carcinoma and two had cutaneous melanoma. The purpose of peripheral TCRbeta sequencing was to test whether ivuxolimab changed TCR sequence diversity and led to clonal T-cell expansion. The paper covers the monotherapy dose-escalation part of the phase I ivuxolimab trial, which included N ≈ 52 patients.

The CDR3 contains 14 residues, cysteine and phenylalanine counted. Only the CDR3 portion is preserved as DNA: 42 bases, with reading frame beginning at the first base. Trimming costs V 5 bases and J 5 bases, and their ends lie 15 bases apart. The germline V gene specifies SGHAT as CDR1 and FQNNGV as CDR2. Genomic DNA was extracted from sorted cells for sequencing of the TCRbeta CDR3 region. The immunoSEQ Assay was used to sequence the TCRbeta CDR3 regions. The table was pulled from immuneACCESS by TCRdb, which kept in-frame rearrangements only. Such tables lose some clones; where checked, under half of the loss comes from unresolved V genes, and the rest has no known cause. In all, the sample holds about 38,000 clones, and roughly 82% of those were seen once. Jointly, the top ten make up approximately 6.9% of the sample. Findings and caveats that apply to the study as a whole: At doses of 0.1 to 3.0 mg/kg, clonal expansion of both CD4+ and CD8+ blood T cells was observed from baseline to week 6. Low levels of normalized T-cell clonal expansion were also seen in some nonresponding patients. After ivuxolimab, expanded clones were on average more numerous among CD8+ T cells than among CD4+ T cells. The antigen specificity of the clonally expanded peripheral T cells was not determined. In the 0.1-3.0 mg/kg groups, partial responders had among the lowest normalized peripheral clonal expansion, particularly in CD8+ T cells.

For this clone: It has no known antigen specificity. Within one base of it there is no much larger clone, and no base qualities were kept.

The trial excluded patients who had a history of autoimmune disease or were on systemic immunosuppression. Peripheral blood for TCR sequencing was collected from all dose cohorts at baseline, on cycle 4 day 1, and on cycle 7 day 1. Samples came from an open-label, multicenter, first-in-human phase I dose-escalation trial of ivuxolimab. The trial enrolled adults with locally advanced or metastatic head and neck squamous cell, hepatocellular, melanoma or renal cell carcinoma. Before TCR sequencing, CD4+ and CD8+ T cells were separately sorted from peripheral blood. The TCR originated in an adult with an advanced solid tumor such as melanoma, head and neck, liver or kidney cancer. Recombination joined TRBV11-2 with TRBJ1-2; the best D guess is TRBD1, with 5 bases matching. The sample consisted of CD4+ or CD8+ T cells sorted from blood, taken in a trial of the OX40 agonist ivuxolimab. The nucleotide sequence is TGTGCCAGCAGCCGGACACGCGGATCTTATGGCTACACCTTC. Its product reads: CASSRTRGSYGYTF.